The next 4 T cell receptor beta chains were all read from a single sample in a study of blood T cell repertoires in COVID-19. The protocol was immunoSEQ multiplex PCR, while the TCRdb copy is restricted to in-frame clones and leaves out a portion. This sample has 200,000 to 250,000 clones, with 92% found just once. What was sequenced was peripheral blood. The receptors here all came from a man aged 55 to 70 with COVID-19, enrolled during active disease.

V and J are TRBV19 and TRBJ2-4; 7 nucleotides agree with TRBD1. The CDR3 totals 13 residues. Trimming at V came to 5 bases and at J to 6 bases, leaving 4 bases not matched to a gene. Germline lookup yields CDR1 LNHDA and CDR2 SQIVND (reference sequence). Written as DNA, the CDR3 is TGTGCCAGTAGTGGCCGGGACAGAAACATTCAGTACTTC. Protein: CASSGRDRNIQYF.

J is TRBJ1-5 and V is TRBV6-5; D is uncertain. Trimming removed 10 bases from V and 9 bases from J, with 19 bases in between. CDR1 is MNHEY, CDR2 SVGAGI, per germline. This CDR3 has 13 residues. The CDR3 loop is CATLDGSAGPQHF. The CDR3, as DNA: TGTGCCACCTTGGACGGATCCGCGGGGCCCCAGCATTTT.

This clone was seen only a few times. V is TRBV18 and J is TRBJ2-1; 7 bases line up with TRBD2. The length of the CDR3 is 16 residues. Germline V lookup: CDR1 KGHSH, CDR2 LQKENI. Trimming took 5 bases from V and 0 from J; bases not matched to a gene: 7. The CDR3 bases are TGTGCCAGCTCATCACGATCTAGCGGCTCCTACAATGAGCAGTTCTTC. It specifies CASSSRSSGSYNEQFF.

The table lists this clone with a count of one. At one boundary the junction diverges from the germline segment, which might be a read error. This CDR3 is CASRYTGVKSF. The CDR3 DNA follows: TGCGCCAGCAGGTATACAGGGGTGAAAAGCTTT. This chain uses TRBV5-1 with TRBJ1-1; 7 nucleotides match TRBD1. The CDR3 runs to 11 residues. Germline assignment: CDR1 SGHRS and CDR2 YFSETQ.